These T cell receptor beta chains were read from a single sample in a study of OX40 agonist ivuxolimab in advanced cancers. Method: immunoSEQ multiplex PCR; TCRdb's copy keeps in-frame clones and lacks some. The table includes over 100,000 clones, more than 80% detected once. The sample consisted of CD4+ or CD8+ T cells sorted from blood, taken in a trial of the OX40 agonist ivuxolimab. The origin of the receptors is an adult with an advanced solid tumor such as melanoma, head and neck, liver or kidney cancer. Both conserved end residues are part of each CDR3. Each record gives: J gene, clone size, D gene, V gene, CDR3 length, CDR3 protein, CDR3 DNA. D genes are given only for firm matches. Size is omitted from some rows. Given values are once, few, many or a class for expanded clones.

J: TRBJ2-5
size: -
D: -
V: TRBV19
length: 13
CDR3: CASSQTEQETQYF
DNA: TGTGCCAGTAGTCAGACAGAACAAGAGACCCAGTACTTC

J: TRBJ2-7
size: -
D: -
V: TRBV7-5
length: 14
CDR3: CARSLSPGNYEQYF
DNA: TGTGCCAGAAGCTTATCTCCAGGCAACTACGAGCAGTACTTC

J: TRBJ1-2
size: few
D: TRBD1
V: TRBV28
length: 18
CDR3: CASSFLGQGRGSNYGYTF
DNA: TGTGCCAGCAGTTTCCTAGGACAGGGTCGGGGTTCTAACTATGGCTACACCTTC

J: TRBJ2-7
size: -
D: -
V: TRBV7-2
length: 12
CDR3: CASSLSSYEQYF
DNA: TGTGCCAGCAGCCTCAGCTCCTACGAGCAGTACTTC

J: TRBJ2-4
size: -
D: TRBD1
V: TRBV7-2
length: 15
CDR3: CASSSRDRGRHIQYF
DNA: TGTGCCAGCAGCTCAAGGGACAGGGGAAGGCACATTCAGTACTTC

J: TRBJ2-3
size: -
D: TRBD2
V: TRBV7-9
length: 14
CDR3: CASPAGGPTDTQYF
DNA: TGTGCCAGCCCCGCGGGGGGGCCGACAGATACGCAGTATTTT

J: TRBJ1-2
size: once
D: TRBD1
V: TRBV7-2
length: 14
CDR3: CASSDRGKDYGYTF
DNA: TGTGCCAGCAGCGACAGGGGTAAGGACTATGGCTACACCTTC

J: TRBJ1-2
size: -
D: TRBD1
V: TRBV28
length: 18
CDR3: CASSRGPGQGAGDYGYTF
DNA: TGTGCCAGCAGCCGTGGGCCGGGACAGGGGGCCGGGGACTATGGCTACACCTTC

J: TRBJ1-6
size: -
D: TRBD1
V: TRBV7-2
length: 17
CDR3: CASTPHSPGGYNSPLHF
DNA: TGTGCCAGCACCCCACACTCCCCAGGGGGGTATAATTCACCCCTCCACTTT

J: TRBJ2-6
size: -
D: -
V: TRBV19
length: 16
CDR3: CASSIDRGSGANVLTF
DNA: TGTGCCAGTAGTATAGATCGGGGTTCCGGGGCCAACGTCCTGACTTTC

J: TRBJ1-4
size: once
D: -
V: TRBV11-2
length: 16
CDR3: CASSLVGTTTNEKLFF
DNA: TGTGCCAGCAGCTTAGTGGGTACTACAACTAATGAAAAACTGTTTTTT

J: TRBJ1-2
size: few
D: -
V: TRBV19
length: 13
CDR3: CASSPSPNYGYTF
DNA: TGTGCCAGTAGTCCCTCCCCTAACTATGGCTACACCTTC

J: TRBJ1-4
size: -
D: -
V: TRBV4-3
length: 15
CDR3: CASSHLRAAGEKLFF
DNA: TGCGCCAGCAGCCACCTTAGAGCTGCGGGCGAAAAACTGTTTTTT

J: TRBJ1-1
size: -
D: -
V: TRBV19
length: 13
CDR3: CASKKVTNTEAFF
DNA: TGTGCCAGTAAAAAGGTCACAAACACTGAAGCTTTCTTT

J: TRBJ2-7
size: -
D: -
V: TRBV29-1
length: 14
CDR3: CSVIGQSAAYEQYF
DNA: TGCAGCGTTATCGGACAGTCCGCCGCCTACGAGCAGTACTTC

J: TRBJ2-3
size: once
D: -
V: TRBV5-1
length: 14
CDR3: CASSPQQGTDTQYF
DNA: TGCGCCAGCAGCCCGCAACAGGGAACAGATACGCAGTATTTT

J: TRBJ1-6
size: -
D: -
V: TRBV6-6
length: 16
CDR3: CASSPLQGRSNSPLHF
DNA: TGTGCCAGCAGCCCTCTCCAGGGACGGTCTAATTCACCCCTCCACTTT

J: TRBJ1-2
size: -
D: TRBD1
V: TRBV28
length: 15
CDR3: CASSPRDRGLDGYTF
DNA: TGTGCCAGCAGTCCCCGGGACAGGGGGCTGGATGGCTACACCTTC

J: TRBJ2-3
size: -
D: -
V: TRBV7-9
length: 13
CDR3: CASSRPPGDTQYF
DNA: TGTGCCAGCAGCCGACCGCCGGGGGATACGCAGTATTTT

J: TRBJ2-2
size: -
D: -
V: TRBV7-9
length: 14
CDR3: CASSLELSTGELFF
DNA: TGTGCCAGCAGCTTAGAGTTATCGACCGGGGAGCTGTTTTTT

J: TRBJ1-2
size: -
D: -
V: TRBV5-6
length: 14
CDR3: CASSRLQGPYGYTF
DNA: TGTGCCAGCAGCCGTCTACAGGGACCCTATGGCTACACCTTC

J: TRBJ1-4
size: -
D: -
V: TRBV27
length: 14
CDR3: CASSGTSTNEKLFF
DNA: TGTGCCAGCAGTGGGACATCAACTAATGAAAAACTGTTTTTT

J: TRBJ2-7
size: -
D: TRBD2
V: TRBV2
length: 15
CDR3: CASRSRTSGGAAQYF
DNA: TGTGCCAGCAGGAGTCGGACTAGCGGGGGGGCGGCGCAGTACTTC

J: TRBJ1-6
size: -
D: -
V: TRBV6-5
length: 15
CDR3: CASTRTEFYNSPLHF
DNA: TGTGCCAGCACTAGGACAGAGTTCTATAATTCACCCCTCCACTTT

J: TRBJ2-7
size: -
D: -
V: TRBV21-1
length: 17
CDR3: CASKSRTGDPRCNEQYF
DNA: TGTGCCAGCAAATCTAGGACAGGGGACCCTCGTTGTAACGAGCAGTACTTC

J: TRBJ2-5
size: -
D: -
V: TRBV5-4
length: 13
CDR3: CASSLYGKETQYF
DNA: TGTGCCAGCAGCTTGTACGGGAAGGAGACCCAGTACTTC

J: TRBJ1-2
size: once
D: -
V: TRBV10-3
length: 13
CDR3: CAISRQAGYGYTF
DNA: TGTGCCATCAGTCGACAGGCTGGGTATGGCTACACCTTC

J: TRBJ2-2
size: -
D: TRBD1
V: TRBV6-5
length: 13
CDR3: CASRGQGPGELFF
DNA: TGTGCCAGCAGGGGACAGGGGCCCGGGGAGCTGTTTTTT

J: TRBJ2-5
size: -
D: -
V: TRBV7-9
length: 10
CDR3: CASSEETQYF
DNA: TGTGCCAGCAGCGAAGAGACCCAGTACTTC

J: TRBJ1-1
size: -
D: TRBD1
V: TRBV18
length: 18
CDR3: CASSPLVGTGSMNTEAFF
DNA: TGTGCCAGCTCACCACTGGTTGGGACAGGGAGTATGAACACTGAAGCTTTCTTT

J: TRBJ1-1
size: -
D: -
V: TRBV28
length: 14
CDR3: CASSQHQGKTEAFF
DNA: TGTGCCAGCAGTCAGCATCAGGGTAAGACTGAAGCTTTCTTT

J: TRBJ2-3
size: -
D: TRBD2
V: TRBV10-3
length: 12
CDR3: CAGGRSTDTQYF
DNA: TGTGCCGGCGGGAGAAGCACAGATACGCAGTATTTT

J: TRBJ2-7
size: -
D: TRBD1
V: TRBV18
length: 15
CDR3: CASSPSGTGAGEQYF
DNA: TGTGCCAGCTCACCATCCGGGACAGGGGCGGGAGAGCAGTACTTC

J: TRBJ2-3
size: -
D: -
V: TRBV4-3
length: 19
CDR3: CASSQEGNGRQRTTDTQYF
DNA: TGCGCCAGCAGCCAAGAAGGGAACGGGAGACAGCGAACCACAGATACGCAGTATTTT

J: TRBJ2-2
size: -
D: TRBD2
V: TRBV6-5
length: 13
CDR3: CASRAGRRGELFF
DNA: TGTGCCAGCAGGGCCGGGAGGCGCGGGGAGCTGTTTTTT

J: TRBJ2-1
size: -
D: TRBD2
V: TRBV28
length: 16
CDR3: CASSSLAGGSYNEQFF
DNA: TGTGCCAGCAGTTCACTAGCGGGGGGTTCCTACAATGAGCAGTTCTTC

J: TRBJ2-5
size: -
D: TRBD2
V: TRBV7-8
length: 16
CDR3: CASSLRLAGNQETQYF
DNA: TGTGCCAGCAGCCTACGACTAGCGGGTAACCAAGAGACCCAGTACTTC

J: TRBJ2-3
size: -
D: TRBD2
V: TRBV7-2
length: 16
CDR3: CASSLEWGGSTDTQYF
DNA: TGTGCCAGCAGCTTAGAGTGGGGGGGAAGCACAGATACGCAGTATTTT

J: TRBJ2-1
size: -
D: TRBD1
V: TRBV27
length: 17
CDR3: CASSLGSGQSAYNEQFF
DNA: TGTGCCAGCAGTTTGGGCTCGGGACAGTCGGCCTACAATGAGCAGTTCTTC

J: TRBJ2-5
size: -
D: TRBD1
V: TRBV5-1
length: 14
CDR3: CASSLTTGGETQYF
DNA: TGCGCCAGCAGCCTGACGACAGGGGGGGAGACCCAGTACTTC

J: TRBJ1-1
size: -
D: -
V: TRBV4-3
length: 16
CDR3: CASSQASQAPNTEAFF
DNA: TGCGCCAGCAGCCAAGCATCTCAAGCCCCGAACACTGAAGCTTTCTTT

J: TRBJ1-5
size: -
D: -
V: TRBV6-1
length: 14
CDR3: CASSEFQANQPQHF
DNA: TGTGCCAGCAGTGAATTTCAGGCCAATCAGCCCCAGCATTTT

J: TRBJ2-5
size: once
D: TRBD2
V: TRBV5-1
length: 16
CDR3: CASSLTSGAVQETQYF
DNA: TGCGCCAGCAGCTTAACTAGCGGGGCCGTTCAAGAGACCCAGTACTTC

J: TRBJ2-7
size: -
D: TRBD2
V: TRBV2
length: 14
CDR3: CASETSGGVSPQYF
DNA: TGTGCCAGCGAGACTAGCGGGGGAGTAAGTCCGCAGTACTTC

J: TRBJ1-1
size: -
D: -
V: TRBV14
length: 13
CDR3: CASSQAVNTEAFF
DNA: TGTGCCAGCAGCCAAGCGGTGAACACTGAAGCTTTCTTT

J: TRBJ1-3
size: few
D: TRBD1
V: TRBV6-5
length: 15
CDR3: CASSLGQGYRNTIYF
DNA: TGTGCCAGCAGTCTGGGACAGGGCTACAGAAACACCATATATTTT

J: TRBJ1-6
size: -
D: -
V: TRBV6-1
length: 16
CDR3: CASSEIGRSPRSPLHF
DNA: TGTGCCAGCAGTGAAATAGGCAGGTCTCCTAGATCACCCCTCCACTTT

J: TRBJ2-1
size: -
D: TRBD2
V: TRBV9
length: 14
CDR3: CASSVLWGGDEQFF
DNA: TGTGCCAGCAGCGTATTGTGGGGGGGTGATGAGCAGTTCTTC

J: TRBJ1-5
size: -
D: -
V: TRBV19
length: 15
CDR3: CASSKMAGILGPQHF
DNA: TGTGCCAGTAGTAAAATGGCAGGGATCCTTGGGCCCCAGCATTTT

J: TRBJ1-4
size: -
D: TRBD1
V: TRBV27
length: 15
CDR3: CASSLNRGHDEKLFF
DNA: TGTGCCAGCAGTCTCAATAGGGGGCATGATGAAAAACTGTTTTTT

J: TRBJ2-7
size: -
D: -
V: TRBV9
length: 14
CDR3: CASSVSGTMVEQYF
DNA: TGTGCCAGCAGCGTATCCGGGACAATGGTCGAGCAGTACTTC